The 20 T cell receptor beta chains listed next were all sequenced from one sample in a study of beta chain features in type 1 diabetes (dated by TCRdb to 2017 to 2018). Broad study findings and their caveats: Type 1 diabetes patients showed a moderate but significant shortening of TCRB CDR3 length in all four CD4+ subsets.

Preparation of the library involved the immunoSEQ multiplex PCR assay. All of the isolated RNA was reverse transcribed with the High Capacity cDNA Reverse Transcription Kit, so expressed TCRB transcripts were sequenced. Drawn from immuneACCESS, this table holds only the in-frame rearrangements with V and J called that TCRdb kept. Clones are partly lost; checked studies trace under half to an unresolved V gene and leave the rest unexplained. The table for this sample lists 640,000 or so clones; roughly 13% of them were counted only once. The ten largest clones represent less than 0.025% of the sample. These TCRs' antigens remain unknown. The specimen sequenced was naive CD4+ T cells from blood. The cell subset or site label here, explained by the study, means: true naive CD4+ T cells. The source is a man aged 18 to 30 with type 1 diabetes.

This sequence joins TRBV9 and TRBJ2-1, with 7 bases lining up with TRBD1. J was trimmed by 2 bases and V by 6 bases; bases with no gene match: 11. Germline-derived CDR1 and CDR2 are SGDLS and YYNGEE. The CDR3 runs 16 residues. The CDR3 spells CASIPGQELAYNEQFF. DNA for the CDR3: TGTGCCAGCATTCCCGGACAGGAACTCGCCTACAATGAGCAGTTCTTC.

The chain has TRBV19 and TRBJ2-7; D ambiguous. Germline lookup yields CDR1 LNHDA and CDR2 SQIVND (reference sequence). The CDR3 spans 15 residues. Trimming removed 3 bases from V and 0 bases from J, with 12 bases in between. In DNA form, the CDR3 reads TGTGCCAGTAGTATGGACCAGGTTAACTCCTACGAGCAGTACTTC. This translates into CASSMDQVNSYEQYF.

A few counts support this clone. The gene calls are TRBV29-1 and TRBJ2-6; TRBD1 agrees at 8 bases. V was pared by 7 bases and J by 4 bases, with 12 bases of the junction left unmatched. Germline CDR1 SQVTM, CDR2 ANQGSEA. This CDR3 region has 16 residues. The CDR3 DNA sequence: TGCAGCGCCCTTAACAGGGGGTCCAGGGGGGCCAACGTCCTGACTTTC. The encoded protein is CSALNRGSRGANVLTF.

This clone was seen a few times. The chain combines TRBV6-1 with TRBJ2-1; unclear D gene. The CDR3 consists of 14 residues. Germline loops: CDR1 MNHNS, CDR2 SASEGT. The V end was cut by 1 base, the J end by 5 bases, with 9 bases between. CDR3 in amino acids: CASSEGMAHNEQFF. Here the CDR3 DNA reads TGTGCCAGCAGTGAAGGGATGGCCCACAATGAGCAGTTCTTC.

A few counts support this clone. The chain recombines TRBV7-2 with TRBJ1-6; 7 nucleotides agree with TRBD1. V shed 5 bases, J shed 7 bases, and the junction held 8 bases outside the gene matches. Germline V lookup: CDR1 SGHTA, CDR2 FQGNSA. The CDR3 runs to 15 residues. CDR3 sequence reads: CASSLRDSPNSPLHF. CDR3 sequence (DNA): TGTGCCAGCAGCCTACGGGACAGTCCAAATTCACCCCTCCACTTT.

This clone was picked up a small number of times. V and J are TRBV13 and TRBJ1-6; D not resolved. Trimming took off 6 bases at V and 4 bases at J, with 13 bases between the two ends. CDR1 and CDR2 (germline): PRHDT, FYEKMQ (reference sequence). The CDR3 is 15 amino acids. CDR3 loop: CASSPAGIYNSPLHF. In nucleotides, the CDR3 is TGTGCCAGCAGTCCTGCCGGGATTTATAATTCACCCCTCCACTTT.

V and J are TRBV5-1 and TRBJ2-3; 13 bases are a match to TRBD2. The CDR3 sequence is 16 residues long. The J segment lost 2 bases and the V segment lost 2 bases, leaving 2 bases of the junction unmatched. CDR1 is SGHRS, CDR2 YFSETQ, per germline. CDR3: CASSFGLAGDTDTQYF. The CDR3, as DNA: TGCGCCAGCAGCTTCGGACTAGCGGGGGACACAGATACGCAGTATTTT.

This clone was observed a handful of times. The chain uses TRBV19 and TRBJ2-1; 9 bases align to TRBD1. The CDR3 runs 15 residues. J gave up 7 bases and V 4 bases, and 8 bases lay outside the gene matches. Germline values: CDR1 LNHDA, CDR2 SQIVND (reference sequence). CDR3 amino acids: CASSTWGTGINEQFF. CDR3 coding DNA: TGTGCCAGTAGTACGTGGGGGACAGGGATAAATGAGCAGTTCTTC. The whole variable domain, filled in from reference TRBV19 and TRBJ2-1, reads DGGITQSPKYLFRKEGQNVTLSCEQNLNHDAMYWYRQDPGQGLRLIYYSQIVNDFQKGDIAEGYSVSREKKESFPLTVTSAQKNPTAFYLCASSTWGTGINEQFFGPGTRLTVL.

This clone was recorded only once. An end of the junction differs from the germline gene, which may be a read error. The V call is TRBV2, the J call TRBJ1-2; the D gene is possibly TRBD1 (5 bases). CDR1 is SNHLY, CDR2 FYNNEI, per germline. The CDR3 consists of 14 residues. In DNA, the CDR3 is TGTGCCAGCAGCGAAGGGACGGGGACCTATGGCTACACCTTC. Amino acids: CASSEGTGTYGYTF.

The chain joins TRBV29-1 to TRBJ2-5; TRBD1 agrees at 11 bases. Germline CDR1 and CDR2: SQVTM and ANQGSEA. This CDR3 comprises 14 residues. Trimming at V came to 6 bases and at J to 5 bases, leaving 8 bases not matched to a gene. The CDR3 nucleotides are TGCAGCGTAGGGGACAGGGGGTTATCGGAGACCCAGTACTTC. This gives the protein CSVGDRGLSETQYF.

CDR3 bases: TGTGCCAGCTCACCACAGGAGGGGCCCATCTCTGGGGCCAACGTCCTGACTTTC. The encoded protein is CASSPQEGPISGANVLTF. The chain joins TRBV18 to TRBJ2-6, with a tentative D call TRBD2 (6 bases). The V gene's germline CDR1 is KGHSH and CDR2 LQKENI. With 1 base removed from V and 0 bases from J, the gap between germline ends came to 13 bases. The CDR3 totals 18 residues.

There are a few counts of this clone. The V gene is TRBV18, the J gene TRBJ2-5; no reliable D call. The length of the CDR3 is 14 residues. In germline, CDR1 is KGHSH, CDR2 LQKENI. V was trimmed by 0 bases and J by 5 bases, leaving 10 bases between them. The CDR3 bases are TGTGCCAGCTCACCACCGGTGTCGCTGGAGACCCAGTACTTC. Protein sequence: CASSPPVSLETQYF.

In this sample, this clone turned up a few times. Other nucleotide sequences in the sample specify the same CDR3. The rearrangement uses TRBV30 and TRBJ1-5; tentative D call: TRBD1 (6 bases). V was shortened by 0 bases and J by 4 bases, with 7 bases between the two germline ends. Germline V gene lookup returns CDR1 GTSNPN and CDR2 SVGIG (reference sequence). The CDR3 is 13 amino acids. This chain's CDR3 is CAWSVGGNQPQHF. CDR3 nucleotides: TGTGCCTGGAGTGTAGGGGGTAATCAGCCCCAGCATTTT.

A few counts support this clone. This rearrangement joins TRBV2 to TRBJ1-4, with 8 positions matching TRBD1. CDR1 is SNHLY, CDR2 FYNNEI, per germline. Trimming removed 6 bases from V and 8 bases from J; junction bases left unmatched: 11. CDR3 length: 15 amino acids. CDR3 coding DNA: TGTGCCAGCAGCCCCTCCAGGGGGCTCGGAGAAAAACTGTTTTTT. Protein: CASSPSRGLGEKLFF.

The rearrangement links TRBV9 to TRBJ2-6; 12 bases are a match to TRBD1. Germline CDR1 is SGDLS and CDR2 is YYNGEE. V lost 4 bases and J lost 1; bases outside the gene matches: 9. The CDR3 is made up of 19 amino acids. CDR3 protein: CASSLRSGQGASGANVLTF. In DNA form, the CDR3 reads TGTGCCAGCAGCCTACGGTCGGGACAGGGGGCTTCTGGGGCCAACGTCCTGACTTTC. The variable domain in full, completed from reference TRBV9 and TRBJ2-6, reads DSGVTQTPKHLITATGQRVTLRCSPRSGDLSVYWYQQSLDQGLQFLIQYYNGEERAKGNILERFSAQQFPDLHSELNLSSLELGDSALYFCASSLRSGQGASGANVLTFGAGSRLTVL.

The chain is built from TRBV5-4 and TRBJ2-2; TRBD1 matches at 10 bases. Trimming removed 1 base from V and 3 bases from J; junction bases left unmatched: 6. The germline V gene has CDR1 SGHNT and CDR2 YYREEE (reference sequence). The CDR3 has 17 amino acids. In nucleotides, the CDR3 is TGTGCCAGCAGCTTGCCCCCGGGACAGGGGTACACCGGGGAGCTGTTTTTT. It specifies CASSLPPGQGYTGELFF.

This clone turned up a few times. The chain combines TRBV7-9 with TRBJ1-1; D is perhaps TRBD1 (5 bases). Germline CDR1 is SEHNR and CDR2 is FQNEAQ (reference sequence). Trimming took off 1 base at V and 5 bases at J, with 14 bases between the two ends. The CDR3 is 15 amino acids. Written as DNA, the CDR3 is TGTGCCAGCAGCTTAGTTGCAGGAGGGGAGACTGAAGCTTTCTTT. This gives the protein CASSLVAGGETEAFF.

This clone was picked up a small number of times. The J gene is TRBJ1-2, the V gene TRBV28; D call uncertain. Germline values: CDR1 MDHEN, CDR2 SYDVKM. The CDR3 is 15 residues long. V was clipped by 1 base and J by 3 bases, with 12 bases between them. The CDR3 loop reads CASSLYQAGDYGYTF. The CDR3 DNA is TGTGCCAGCAGTTTATACCAGGCCGGGGACTATGGCTACACCTTC.

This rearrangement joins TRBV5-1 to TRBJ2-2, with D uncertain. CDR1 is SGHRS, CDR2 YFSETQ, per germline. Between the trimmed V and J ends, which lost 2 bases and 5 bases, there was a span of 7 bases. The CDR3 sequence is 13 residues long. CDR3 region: CASSLEQTGELFF. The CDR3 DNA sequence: TGCGCCAGCAGCTTAGAACAAACCGGGGAGCTGTTTTTT.

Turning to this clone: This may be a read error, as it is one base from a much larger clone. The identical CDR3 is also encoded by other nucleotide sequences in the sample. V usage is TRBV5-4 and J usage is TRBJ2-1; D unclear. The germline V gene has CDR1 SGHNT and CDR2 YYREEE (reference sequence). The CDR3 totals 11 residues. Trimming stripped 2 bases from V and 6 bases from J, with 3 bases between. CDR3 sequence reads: CASSFGNEQFF. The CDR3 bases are TGTGCCAGCAGCTTCGGCAATGAGCAGTTCTTC.